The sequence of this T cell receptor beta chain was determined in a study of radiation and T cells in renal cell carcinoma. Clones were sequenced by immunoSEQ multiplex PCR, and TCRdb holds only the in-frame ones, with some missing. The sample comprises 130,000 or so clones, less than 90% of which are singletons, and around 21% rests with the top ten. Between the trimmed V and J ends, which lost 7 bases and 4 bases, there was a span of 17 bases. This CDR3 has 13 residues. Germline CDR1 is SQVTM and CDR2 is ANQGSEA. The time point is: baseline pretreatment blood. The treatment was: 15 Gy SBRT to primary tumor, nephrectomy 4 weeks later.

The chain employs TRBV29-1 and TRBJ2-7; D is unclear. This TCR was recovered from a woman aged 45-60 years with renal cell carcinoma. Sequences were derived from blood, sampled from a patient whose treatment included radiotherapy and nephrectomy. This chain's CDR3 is CSARSHGRYEQYF. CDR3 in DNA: TGCAGCGCCCGGTCCCACGGGCGGTACGAGCAGTACTTC.